This passage covers 20 T cell receptor beta chains from one sample sequenced in a study of a mutant IDH1 vaccine in newly diagnosed glioma. Method: immunoSEQ multiplex PCR; TCRdb's copy keeps in-frame clones and lacks some. The sample holds fewer than 70,000 clones, around 90% seen once. Their recognized antigens are unknown. Time point noted: week 5, during vaccination. Mutant IDH1 20-mer peptide, at 300 ug, made up each vaccine dose, with topical imiquimod. The sequencing used PBMCs, collected from a glioma patient whose treatment included an IDH1 peptide vaccine. These receptors were collected from a woman aged 40 to 55 with glioma.

The chain couples TRBV10-2 to TRBJ2-5; 10 bases align to TRBD2. The CDR3 is 16 amino acids. Germline V gene data show CDR1 as WSHSY and CDR2 as SAAADI. Losses at the gene ends were 7 bases for V and 2 bases for J; bases not matched to a gene: 10. The CDR3: CASTGLADSFQETQYF. The CDR3 coding sequence is TGCGCCAGCACAGGACTAGCGGATTCCTTTCAAGAGACCCAGTACTTC.

The V call is TRBV4-3, the J call TRBJ2-5, with D possibly being TRBD2 (6 bases). The CDR3 runs to 14 residues. Germline-derived CDR1 and CDR2 are LGHNA and YSLEER. V was shortened by 0 bases and J by 3 bases, with 8 bases between the two germline ends. DNA of the CDR3: TGCGCCAGCAGCCAAGATTTAGCGGAAGAGACCCAGTACTTC. Amino acid sequence: CASSQDLAEETQYF.

The gene calls are TRBV4-3 and TRBJ1-1; TRBD1 might be the D (5 bases). Germline V gene lookup returns CDR1 LGHNA and CDR2 YSLEER. V dropped 0 bases and J dropped 3 bases, with 11 bases sitting between them. The CDR3 consists of 15 residues. The CDR3 DNA reads TGCGCCAGCAGCCAAGATTTCAGGGCCCACACTGAAGCTTTCTTT. It specifies CASSQDFRAHTEAFF.

The CDR3 sequence is CASSLVGGRPFF. CDR3 nucleotides: TGTGCCAGCAGTTTAGTAGGCGGGAGACCGTTCTTC. The rearrangement uses TRBV27 and TRBJ2-1; 7 nucleotides match TRBD2. The germline CDR1 and CDR2 sequences are MNHEY and SMNVEV (reference sequence). The CDR3 contains 12 residues. Trimming at V came to 2 bases and at J to 15 bases, leaving 7 bases not matched to a gene.

This clone has a handful of counts. The J gene is TRBJ1-5, the V gene TRBV7-6; no clear D. CDR3 size: 17 residues. In germline, CDR1 is SGHVS, CDR2 FNYEAQ. Trimming took 2 bases from V and 3 from J, leaving 17 bases between them. The DNA of the CDR3 is TGTGCCAGCAGCTTATCGCAGGCCTTCTCAATCAATCAGCCCCAGCATTTT. Protein: CASSLSQAFSINQPQHF.

The table lists this clone with a few counts. The chain is built from TRBV5-1 and TRBJ1-5; D uncertain. V was shortened by 4 bases and J by 4 bases, with 9 bases between the two germline ends. CDR3 size: 13 residues. Germline V lookup: CDR1 SGHRS, CDR2 YFSETQ. The CDR3 reads CASSQTLNQPQHF. CDR3 nucleotides: TGCGCCAGCAGCCAAACCCTTAATCAGCCCCAGCATTTT.

This chain joins TRBV10-3 and TRBJ1-2; 7 bases are shared with TRBD1. This CDR3 comprises 15 residues. Germline CDR1 reads ENHRY; CDR2 reads SYGVKD. After removal of 6 bases from V and 3 bases from J, the junction contained 10 bases not matched to a gene. The CDR3 sequence: CAIRTGVGGDYGYTF. The CDR3 nucleotides read TGTGCCATCAGAACAGGGGTGGGGGGGGACTATGGCTACACCTTC.

The CDR3: CASSLSPSDTQYF. The CDR3 DNA reads TGCGCCAGCAGCTTGTCGCCGTCAGATACGCAGTATTTT. The V gene is TRBV5-1, the J gene TRBJ2-3; D not certain. This CDR3 comprises 13 residues. Germline V lookup: CDR1 SGHRS, CDR2 YFSETQ. V was shortened by 1 base and J by 4 bases, with 7 bases between the two germline ends.

The CDR3 region is CAISAGLAGRDEQFF. The CDR3 DNA follows: TGTGCCATCAGTGCGGGACTAGCGGGCCGCGATGAGCAGTTCTTC. The J gene is TRBJ2-1, the V gene TRBV10-3; TRBD2 matches at 12 bases. Trimming removed 4 bases from V and 8 bases from J; junction bases left unmatched: 6. There are 15 residues in the CDR3. CDR1 is ENHRY, CDR2 SYGVKD, per germline.

This chain joins TRBV19 and TRBJ2-5; 13 nucleotides match TRBD2. The CDR3 sequence is 16 residues long. Per germline, CDR1 LNHDA and CDR2 SQIVND (reference sequence). V was clipped by 5 bases and J by 1 base; unmatched bases: 4. The CDR3 region is CASSSRTSGSQETQYF. Written as DNA, the CDR3 is TGTGCCAGTAGTTCACGGACTAGCGGGAGCCAAGAGACCCAGTACTTC. The whole variable domain, remainder taken from reference TRBV19 and TRBJ2-5, is DGGITQSPKYLFRKEGQNVTLSCEQNLNHDAMYWYRQDPGQGLRLIYYSQIVNDFQKGDIAEGYSVSREKKESFPLTVTSAQKNPTAFYLCASSSRTSGSQETQYFGPGTRLLVL.

The chain uses TRBV7-8 and TRBJ2-2; D is perhaps TRBD1 or TRBD2 (5 bases each). In germline, CDR1 is SGHVS, CDR2 FQNEAQ. CDR3 length: 13 residues. Deletions cut 3 bases from V and 9 bases from J, with 11 bases between. DNA of the CDR3: TGTGCCAGCAGCTTGGGACCCACAAGGGAGCTGTTTTTT. The encoded protein is CASSLGPTRELFF. Looking up the rest from reference TRBV7-8 and TRBJ2-2 gives the full variable domain: GAGVSQSPRYKVAKRGQDVALRCDPISGHVSLFWYQQALGQGPEFLTYFQNEAQLDKSGLPSDRFFAERPEGSVSTLKIQRTQQEDSAVYLCASSLGPTRELFFGEGSRLTVL.

The J gene is TRBJ1-1, the V gene TRBV11-2; no reliable D call. With 1 base removed from V and 8 bases from J, the gap between germline ends came to 14 bases. This CDR3 is built from 14 residues. The germline V gene has CDR1 SGHAT and CDR2 FQNNGV. The CDR3 sequence is CASSLAPPQVEAFF. The CDR3 DNA is TGTGCCAGCAGCTTAGCTCCGCCGCAGGTCGAAGCTTTCTTT. Complete variable domain (other parts from reference TRBV11-2 and TRBJ1-1): EAGVAQSPRYKIIEKRQSVAFWCNPISGHATLYWYQQILGQGPKLLIQFQNNGVVDDSQLPKDRFSAERLKGVDSTLKIQPAKLEDSAVYLCASSLAPPQVEAFFGQGTRLTVV.

This clone was detected only once. V and J are TRBV10-2 and TRBJ2-1; 11 nucleotides agree with TRBD2. Trimming removed 4 bases from V and 13 bases from J; junction bases left unmatched: 6. The germline gives CDR1 WSHSY, CDR2 SAAADI. This CDR3 contains 13 residues. The CDR3 DNA follows: TGCGCCAGCAGTGCCCGGGGACTAGCGGACCAGTTCTTC. As protein: CASSARGLADQFF.

This sequence joins TRBV25-1 and TRBJ1-5; TRBD1 aligns across 7 bases. Germline CDR1 reads MGHDK; CDR2 reads SYGVNS. Losses at the gene ends were 4 bases for V and 3 bases for J; bases not matched to a gene: 6. The CDR3 length is 15 residues. For the CDR3, the DNA is TGTGCCAGCAGTGCCTCCGGGACAGCCAATCAGCCCCAGCATTTT. The encoded protein is CASSASGTANQPQHF.

The V and J genes are TRBV10-3 and TRBJ2-7; 7 bases agree with TRBD1. The V gene's germline CDR1 is ENHRY and CDR2 SYGVKD. The CDR3 extends over 14 amino acids. V lost 4 bases to trimming and J lost 4 bases; unmatched junction nucleotides: 7. CDR3 in amino acids: CAISGRQGEYEQYF. CDR3 DNA: TGTGCCATCAGTGGGCGACAGGGAGAGTACGAGCAGTACTTC.

The chain has TRBV18 and TRBJ1-2, with TRBD1 matching over 7 bases. CDR3 length: 16 residues. The germline V gene encodes CDR1 KGHSH and CDR2 LQKENI. Trimming cost V 3 bases and J 1 base; bases outside gene matches: 8. The CDR3 region is CASSPPGTAINYGYTF. The CDR3 DNA follows: TGTGCCAGCTCACCTCCCGGGACAGCGATTAACTATGGCTACACCTTC.

The J gene is TRBJ2-5, the V gene TRBV7-2; 13 bases match TRBD2. Germline CDR1 reads SGHTA; CDR2 reads FQGNSA. CDR3 length equals 16 residues. The junction had 4 bases not matched to a gene; V was cut back by 4 bases and J by 2 bases. CDR3 nucleotide sequence: TGTGCCAGCAGCTCAAGACTAGCGGGGGGTCAAGAGACCCAGTACTTC. This gives the protein CASSSRLAGGQETQYF.

This chain joins TRBV5-6 and TRBJ1-3, with D unresolved. The CDR3 spans 14 residues. Trimming pared 6 bases from V and 0 bases from J, leaving 10 bases between. Germline CDR1 is SGHDT and CDR2 is YYEEEE. CDR3 region: CASTQQSSGNTIYF. The CDR3 DNA sequence: TGTGCCAGCACCCAACAAAGCTCTGGAAACACCATATATTTT.

The J gene is TRBJ2-3, the V gene TRBV5-1; D uncertain. This CDR3 region has 15 residues. The germline V gene encodes CDR1 SGHRS and CDR2 YFSETQ. The V gene lost 4 bases and the J gene lost 2 bases, with 14 bases spanning the gap. Written as DNA, the CDR3 is TGCGCCAGCAGCCCCCCTATCCCCTCCACAGATACGCAGTATTTT. Its translation is CASSPPIPSTDTQYF.

This rearrangement joins TRBV23-1 to TRBJ2-7, with D hard to call. TRBV23-1 is labeled an ORF, and its function is uncertain. V shed 0 bases and J shed 1 base, with 16 bases lying between them. The CDR3 has 17 amino acids. The CDR3 is CASSQSGPSEISYEQYF. Here the CDR3 DNA reads TGCGCCAGCAGTCAATCTGGACCGAGCGAGATTTCCTACGAGCAGTACTTC.